The source of this T cell receptor (beta chain) is a study of OX40 agonist ivuxolimab in advanced cancers. Study overall: The study treated patients with ivuxolimab, an agonistic anti-OX40 (CD134) antibody. Study-level findings and limits: CD4+ T cells averaged fewer expanded clones than CD8+ T cells.

Exclusion applied to patients with autoimmune disease history or systemic immunosuppression. Sampling times: baseline, cycle 4 day 1, cycle 7 day 1. As for this clone: Its specificity is unknown.

This table comes from immunoSEQ multiplex PCR, and its TCRdb copy is limited to in-frame clones, with some not included. There are about 41,000 clones in the sample; 75% to 90% occur only once, and about 4.4% lies in the top ten. The TCR originated in an adult with an advanced solid tumor such as melanoma, head and neck, liver or kidney cancer. Sample: CD4+ or CD8+ T cells sorted from blood, taken in a trial of the OX40 agonist ivuxolimab.

CDR3 amino acids: CASKLVNSPLHF. The DNA of the CDR3 is TGTGCCAGTAAACTGGTTAATTCACCCCTCCACTTT. The chain carries TRBV19 and TRBJ1-6; D not resolved. The CDR3 runs to 12 residues. Between the trimmed V and J ends, which lost 7 bases and 6 bases, there was a span of 7 bases. Per germline, CDR1 LNHDA and CDR2 SQIVND (reference sequence).